This TCR beta chain was retrieved from a study of T cell repertoires in cytomegalovirus infection. Whole-study context: CMV infection and matching HLA type were both indicated by public TCR beta signatures.

General study points: Dominant in the ex vivo response were TCR beta clonotypes restricted by HLA-C and specific for CMV. Summed public TCR beta family frequency identified CMV carriers bearing the relevant HLA.

TCRdb passed the reads through MiXCR, listing each CDR3 protein once. This repertoire shows under 350,000 distinct CDR3 sequences, roughly a tenth found once; its top ten account for 2.5%. The CDR3 has 15 amino acids. CDR1 is MNHNY, CDR2 SVGAGI, per germline (reference sequence). The J segment lost 6 bases and the V segment lost 0 bases, leaving 6 bases of the junction unmatched. With respect to this clonotype: No antigen is known for it.

The sequence was collected from a human donor in good health (CMV status not recorded). Some clones in this sample may be carry-over from other donors' samples. The material sequenced was PBMCs. This rearrangement joins TRBV6-6 to TRBJ1-1; TRBD1 matches 8 bases. The CDR3 DNA is TGTGCCAGCAGTTACTCGTCCCAGGGGGCTTCTGAAGCTTTCTTT. Protein sequence: CASSYSSQGASEAFF.